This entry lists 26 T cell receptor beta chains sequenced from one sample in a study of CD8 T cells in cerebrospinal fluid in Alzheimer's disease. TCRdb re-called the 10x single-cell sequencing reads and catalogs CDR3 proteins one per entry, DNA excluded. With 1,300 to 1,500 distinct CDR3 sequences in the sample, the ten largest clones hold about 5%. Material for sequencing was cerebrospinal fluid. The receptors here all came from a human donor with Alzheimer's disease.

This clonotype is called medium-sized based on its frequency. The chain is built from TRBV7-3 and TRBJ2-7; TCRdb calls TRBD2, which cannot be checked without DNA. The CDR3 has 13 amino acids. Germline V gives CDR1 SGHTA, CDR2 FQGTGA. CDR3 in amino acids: CASSLWAGGEQYF.

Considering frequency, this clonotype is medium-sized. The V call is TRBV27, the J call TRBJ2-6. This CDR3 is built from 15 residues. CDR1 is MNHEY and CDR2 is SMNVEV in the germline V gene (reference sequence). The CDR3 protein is CASRLSSSGANVLTF.

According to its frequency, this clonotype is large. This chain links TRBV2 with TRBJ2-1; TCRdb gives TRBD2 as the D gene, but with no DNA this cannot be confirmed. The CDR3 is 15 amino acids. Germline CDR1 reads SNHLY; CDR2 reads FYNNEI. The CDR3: CASSGGLAEYNEQFF.

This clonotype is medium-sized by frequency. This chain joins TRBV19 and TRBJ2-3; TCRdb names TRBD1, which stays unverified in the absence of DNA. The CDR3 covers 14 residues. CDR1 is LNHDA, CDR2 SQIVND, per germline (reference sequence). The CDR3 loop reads CASSVDRVGDTQYF.

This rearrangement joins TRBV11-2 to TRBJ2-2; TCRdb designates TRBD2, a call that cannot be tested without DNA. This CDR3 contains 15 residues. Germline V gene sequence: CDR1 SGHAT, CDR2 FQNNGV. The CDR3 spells CASSFRLAGSGELFF. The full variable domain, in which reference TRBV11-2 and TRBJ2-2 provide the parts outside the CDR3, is EAGVAQSPRYKIIEKRQSVAFWCNPISGHATLYWYQQILGQGPKLLIQFQNNGVVDDSQLPKDRFSAERLKGVDSTLKIQPAKLEDSAVYLCASSFRLAGSGELFFGEGSRLTVL.

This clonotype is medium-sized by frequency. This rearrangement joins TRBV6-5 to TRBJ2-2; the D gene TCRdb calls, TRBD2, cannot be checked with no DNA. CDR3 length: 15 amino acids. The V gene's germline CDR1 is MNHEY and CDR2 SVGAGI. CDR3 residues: CASSYQREQGGELFF.

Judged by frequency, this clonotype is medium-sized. The CDR3 region is CASSSGVLKFF. The rearrangement uses TRBV27 and TRBJ2-1; the D call of TRBD2 rests on TCRdb alone, since no DNA is present to check it. CDR1 and CDR2 from the germline V gene are MNHEY and SMNVEV (reference sequence). CDR3 length: 11 residues.

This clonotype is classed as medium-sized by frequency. The CDR3 loop is CASSQASQPQHF. The chain links TRBV3-1 to TRBJ1-5. CDR1 and CDR2 (germline): LGHDT, YNNKEL (reference sequence). CDR3 length: 12 residues.

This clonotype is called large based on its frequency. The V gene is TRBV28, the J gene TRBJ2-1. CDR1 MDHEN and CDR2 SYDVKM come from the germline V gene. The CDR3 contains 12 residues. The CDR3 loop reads CASSFLVSEQFF.

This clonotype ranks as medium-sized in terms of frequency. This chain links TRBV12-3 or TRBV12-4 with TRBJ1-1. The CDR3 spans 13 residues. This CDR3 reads CASTPDYHTEAFF.

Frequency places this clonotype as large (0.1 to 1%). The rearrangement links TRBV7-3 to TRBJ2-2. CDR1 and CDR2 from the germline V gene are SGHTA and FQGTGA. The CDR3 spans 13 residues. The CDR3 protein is CASSAADTGELFF.

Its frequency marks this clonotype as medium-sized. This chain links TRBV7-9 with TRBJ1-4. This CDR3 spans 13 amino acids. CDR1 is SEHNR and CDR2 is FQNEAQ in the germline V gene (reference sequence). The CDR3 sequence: CASSLGWGEKLFF.

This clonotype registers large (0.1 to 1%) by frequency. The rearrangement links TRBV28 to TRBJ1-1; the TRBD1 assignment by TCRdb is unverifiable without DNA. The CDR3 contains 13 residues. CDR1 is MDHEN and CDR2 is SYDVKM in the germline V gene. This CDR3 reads CASSLKNRNEAFF. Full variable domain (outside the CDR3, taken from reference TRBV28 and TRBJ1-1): DVKVTQSSRYLVKRTGEKVFLECVQDMDHENMFWYRQDPGLGLRLIYFSYDVKMKEKGDIPEGYSVSREKKERFSLILESASTNQTSMYLCASSLKNRNEAFFGQGTRLTVV.

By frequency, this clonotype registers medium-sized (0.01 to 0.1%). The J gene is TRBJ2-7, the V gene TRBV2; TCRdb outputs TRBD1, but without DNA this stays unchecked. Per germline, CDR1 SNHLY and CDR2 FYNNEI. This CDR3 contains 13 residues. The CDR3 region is CASTGGTSYEQYF.

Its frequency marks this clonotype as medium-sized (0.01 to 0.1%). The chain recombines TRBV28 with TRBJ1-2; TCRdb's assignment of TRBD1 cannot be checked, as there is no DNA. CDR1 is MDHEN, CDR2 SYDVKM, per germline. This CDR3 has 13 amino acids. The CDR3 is CASSFRGPNGYTF.

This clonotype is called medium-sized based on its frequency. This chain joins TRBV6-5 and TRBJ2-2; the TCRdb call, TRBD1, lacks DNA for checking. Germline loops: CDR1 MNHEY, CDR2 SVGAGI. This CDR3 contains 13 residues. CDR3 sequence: CASRTGGTGELFF.

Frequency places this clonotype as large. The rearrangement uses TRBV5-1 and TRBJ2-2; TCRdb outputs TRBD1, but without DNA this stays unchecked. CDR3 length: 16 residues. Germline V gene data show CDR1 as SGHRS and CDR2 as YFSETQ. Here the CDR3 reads CASSALQGADTGELFF.

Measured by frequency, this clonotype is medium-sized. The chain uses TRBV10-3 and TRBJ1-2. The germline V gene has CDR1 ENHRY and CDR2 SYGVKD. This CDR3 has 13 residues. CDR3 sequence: CAISGVGSYGYTF.

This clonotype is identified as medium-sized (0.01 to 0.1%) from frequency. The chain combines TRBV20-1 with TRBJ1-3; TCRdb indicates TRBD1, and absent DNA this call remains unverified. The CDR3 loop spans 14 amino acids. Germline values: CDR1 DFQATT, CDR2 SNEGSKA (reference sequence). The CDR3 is CSAAPAPSGNTIYF.

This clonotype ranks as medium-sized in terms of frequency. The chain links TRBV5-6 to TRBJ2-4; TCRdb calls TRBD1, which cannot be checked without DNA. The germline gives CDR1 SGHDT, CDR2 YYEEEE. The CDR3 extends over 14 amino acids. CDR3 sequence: CASSSYDRWNIQYF.

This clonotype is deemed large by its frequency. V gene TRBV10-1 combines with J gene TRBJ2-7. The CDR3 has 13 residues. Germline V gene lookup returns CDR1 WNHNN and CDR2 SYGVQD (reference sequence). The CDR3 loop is CASSEWTHGEQYF.

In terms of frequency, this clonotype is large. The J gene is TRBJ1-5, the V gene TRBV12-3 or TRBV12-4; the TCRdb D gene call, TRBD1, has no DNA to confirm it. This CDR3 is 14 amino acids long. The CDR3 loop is CASSFGQRDQPQHF.

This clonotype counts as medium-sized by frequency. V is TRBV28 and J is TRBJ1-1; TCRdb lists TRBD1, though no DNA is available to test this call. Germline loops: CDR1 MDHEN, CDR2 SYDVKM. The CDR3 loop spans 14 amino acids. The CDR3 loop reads CASSPPPRGTEAFF.

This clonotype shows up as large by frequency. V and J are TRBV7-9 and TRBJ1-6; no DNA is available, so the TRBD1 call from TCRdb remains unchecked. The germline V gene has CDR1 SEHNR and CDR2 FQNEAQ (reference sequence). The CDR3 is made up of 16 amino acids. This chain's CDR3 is CASSYTTTAVNSPLHF.

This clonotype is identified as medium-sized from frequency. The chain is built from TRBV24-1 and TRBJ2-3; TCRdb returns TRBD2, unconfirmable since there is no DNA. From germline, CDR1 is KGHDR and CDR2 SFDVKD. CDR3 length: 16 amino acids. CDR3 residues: CATSDPRETSTDTQYF.

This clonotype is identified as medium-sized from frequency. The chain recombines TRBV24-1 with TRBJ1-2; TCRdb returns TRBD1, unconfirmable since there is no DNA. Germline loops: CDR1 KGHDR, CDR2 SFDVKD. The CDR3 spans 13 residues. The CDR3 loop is CATSDRGNYGYTF.